The entry below describes one T cell receptor beta chain. One entry per CDR3 protein, called by TCRdb with MiXCR from the 5' RACE reads. The table shows some 45,000 distinct CDR3 sequences, with 25% to 30% occurring only once. The data belong to a study of T-cell memory formation after mild COVID-19. This CDR3 comprises 13 residues. Trimming removed 1 base from V and 2 bases from J, with 7 bases in between. The germline CDR1 and CDR2 sequences are SGHRS and YFSETQ. Material for sequencing was PBMCs or a T cell subset sorted from them (not recorded which). This chain links TRBV5-1 with TRBJ2-7; D ambiguous. This clonotype originated in a young man who had mild COVID-19 (a few samples of this study predate the infection). Cell type and time point are not known. CDR3 nucleotide sequence: TGCGCCAGCAGCTTGTCTCCGGCCTACGAGCAGTACTTC. It is translated as CASSLSPAYEQYF. The complete variable domain, with remaining parts taken from reference TRBV5-1 and TRBJ2-7, reads KAGVTQTPRYLIKTRGQQVTLSCSPISGHRSVSWYQQTPGQGLQFLFEYFSETQRNKGNFPGRFSGRQFSNSRSEMNVSTLELGDSALYLCASSLSPAYEQYFGPGTRLTVT.